Sequencing of this T cell receptor (beta chain) was carried out in a study of T cell changes during pregnancy in multiple sclerosis. Profiling relied on immunoSEQ multiplex PCR, and the TCRdb table lists in-frame clones only, not all of them. Of 50,000 to 65,000 clones listed, around nine tenths were seen once; the top ten hold 0.38%. The receptor comes from a female donor with multiple sclerosis, enrolled in a pregnancy study. Here the sequenced sample was CD4+ T cells from peripheral blood mononuclear cells, taken in the third trimester of pregnancy.

For the CDR3, the DNA is TGTGCCAGCAGCCGGAGAGGGTCTGGGGCCAACGTCCTGACTTTC. Protein product: CASSRRGSGANVLTF. The chain carries TRBV7-3 and TRBJ2-6, with D tentatively TRBD2 (5 bases). Germline CDR1 SGHTA, CDR2 FQGTGA. The CDR3 is 15 amino acids. The germline V and J ends were trimmed by 5 bases and 1 base, with 9 bases remaining between them.